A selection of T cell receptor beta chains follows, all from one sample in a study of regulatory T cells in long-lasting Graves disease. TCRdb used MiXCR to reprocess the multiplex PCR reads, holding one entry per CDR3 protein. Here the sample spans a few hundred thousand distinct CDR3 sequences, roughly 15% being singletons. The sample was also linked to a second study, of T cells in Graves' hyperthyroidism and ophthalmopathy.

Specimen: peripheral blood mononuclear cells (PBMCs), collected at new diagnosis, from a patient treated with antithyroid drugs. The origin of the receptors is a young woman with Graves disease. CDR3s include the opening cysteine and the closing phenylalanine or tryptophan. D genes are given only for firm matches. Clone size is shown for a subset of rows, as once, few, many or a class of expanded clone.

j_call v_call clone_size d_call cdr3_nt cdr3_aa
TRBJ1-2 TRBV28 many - TGTGCCAGCAGTCTCGGAGTGGGGGGCTACACCTTC CASSLGVGGYTF
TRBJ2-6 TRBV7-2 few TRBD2 TGTGCCAGCAGCTTAGTTTGGCTAGCGGGGCCCAGCGGCTCTGGGGCCAACGTCCTGACTTTC CASSLVWLAGPSGSGANVLTF
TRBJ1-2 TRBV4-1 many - TGCGCCAGCAGCGTGGGGACCGCCGGCTATGGCTACACCTTC CASSVGTAGYGYTF
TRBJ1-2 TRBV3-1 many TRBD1 TGTGCCAGCAGCCAAGATCCCACTGGACAGGGAGCCACCTTC CASSQDPTGQGATF
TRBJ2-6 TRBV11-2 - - TGTGCCAGCAGCACCAGTACCCTCTCTGGGGCCAACGTCCTGACTTTC CASSTSTLSGANVLTF
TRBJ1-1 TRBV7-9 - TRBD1 TGTGCCAGCAGACTACCGGGACAGAGGAACACTGAAGCTTTCTTT CASRLPGQRNTEAFF
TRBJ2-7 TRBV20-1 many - TGCAGTGCTGGAACAGACAGTAACTACGAGCAGTACTTC CSAGTDSNYEQYF
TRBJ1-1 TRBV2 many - TGTGCCAGCAGTGATCGGCAGGAAGCCTTGAACACTGAAGCTTTCTTT CASSDRQEALNTEAFF
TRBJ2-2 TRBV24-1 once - TGTGCCACCAGTGATTTGGAGGCCACGAACACCGGGGAGCTGTTTTTT CATSDLEATNTGELFF
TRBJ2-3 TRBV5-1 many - TGCGCCAGCAGCTTGGAAGGACCCAGGCAGTATTTT CASSLEGPRQYF
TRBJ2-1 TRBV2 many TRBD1 TGTGCCAGCAGTGAACGGGACAGGGTAGACAATGAGCAGTTCTTC CASSERDRVDNEQFF
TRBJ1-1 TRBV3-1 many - TGTGCCAGCAGCCAAGTAGGTCCGAACACTGAAGCTTTCTTT CASSQVGPNTEAFF
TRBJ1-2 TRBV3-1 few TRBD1 TGTGCCAGCAGCCTCGGGACAGTATCTAACTATGGCTACACCTTC CASSLGTVSNYGYTF
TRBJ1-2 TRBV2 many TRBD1 TGTGCCAGCAGTGTGGTGGGACAGGGAGGAGCTGGCTACACCTTC CASSVVGQGGAGYTF
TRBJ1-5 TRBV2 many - TGTGCCAGCAGCGAAGGGGAGGGCAATCAGCCCCAGCATTTT CASSEGEGNQPQHF
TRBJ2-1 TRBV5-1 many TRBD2 TGCGCCAGCAGCTTGATTCAGCGGGAGGTCAATGAGCAGTTCTTC CASSLIQREVNEQFF
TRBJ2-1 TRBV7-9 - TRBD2 TGTGCCAGCAGCTACCTAGCGGGGGGGGGCGATGAGCAGTTCTTC CASSYLAGGGDEQFF
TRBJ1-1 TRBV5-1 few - TGCGCCAGCAGCTTGATGCCAGAGGGGAACACTGAAGCTTTCTTT CASSLMPEGNTEAFF
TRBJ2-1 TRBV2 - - TGTGCCAGCATACCGGGGTTGGGCTCCCCTCCTTATGAGCAGTTCTTC CASIPGLGSPPYEQFF
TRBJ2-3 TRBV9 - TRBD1 TGTGCCAGCAGCGTGGGACAGGGGACCACAGATACGCAGTATTTT CASSVGQGTTDTQYF
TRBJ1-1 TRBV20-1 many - TGCAGTGCTAGAGAGCCTGGCAGGCGACTGAACACTGAAGCTTTCTTT CSAREPGRRLNTEAFF
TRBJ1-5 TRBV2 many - TGTGCCAGCAGTCCGGGCATTAGCAATCAGCCCCAGCATTTT CASSPGISNQPQHF
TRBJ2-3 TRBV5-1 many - TGCGCCAGCAGCTTCTCGGACACTAGCACAGATACGCAGTATTTT CASSFSDTSTDTQYF
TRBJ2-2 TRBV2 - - TGTGCCAGCAGTGAAAGGGGCGCCTGGGGCACCGGGGAGCTGTTTTTT CASSERGAWGTGELFF
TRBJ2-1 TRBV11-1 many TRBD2 TGTGCCAGCAGCCTACCCCCAACTAGCGGGAGAAAGCAGTTCTTC CASSLPPTSGRKQFF
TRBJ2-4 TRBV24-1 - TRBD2 TGTGCCACCAGTGATTCTAGCGGGGGAACCAAAAACATTCAGTACTTC CATSDSSGGTKNIQYF
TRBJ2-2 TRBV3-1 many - TGTGCCAGCAGCCAACCCACAGGGATTAACACCGGGGAGCTGTTTTTT CASSQPTGINTGELFF
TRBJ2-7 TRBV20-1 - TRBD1 TGCAGTGCTAGAGCGGGACAGGGTGGGTGGTACGAGCAGTACTTC CSARAGQGGWYEQYF
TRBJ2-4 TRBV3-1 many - TGTGCCAGCAGCCGGGTTAAAAACATTCAGTACTTC CASSRVKNIQYF
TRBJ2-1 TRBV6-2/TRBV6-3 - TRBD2 TGTGCCAGCAGTTACCGAGCGGGGGGCTACAATGAGCAGTTCTTC CASSYRAGGYNEQFF
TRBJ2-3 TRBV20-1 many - TGCAGTCAACCGGGCTCAGCTAAGGATACGCAGTATTTT CSQPGSAKDTQYF
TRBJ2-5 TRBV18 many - TGTGCCAGCTCACCACCTTTTAGGCGGGGACAAGAGACCCAGTACTTC CASSPPFRRGQETQYF
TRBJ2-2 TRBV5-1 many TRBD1 TGCGCCAGCAGGCTCCTGGGGACAGGGCCGCGTTTGGACACCGGGGAGCTGTTTTTT CASRLLGTGPRLDTGELFF
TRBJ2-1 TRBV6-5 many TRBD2 TGTGCCAGCAGTTACCCGGGACTAGCCCAGCAGTTCTTC CASSYPGLAQQFF
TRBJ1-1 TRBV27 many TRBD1 TGTGCCAGCAGTCGGGACAGGGTAAACACTGAAGCTTTCTTT CASSRDRVNTEAFF
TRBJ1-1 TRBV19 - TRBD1 TGTGCCAGTAGTACAACAGGGGGCATGGCTGAAGCTTTCTTT CASSTTGGMAEAFF
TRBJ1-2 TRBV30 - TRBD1 TGTGCCTGGAACCGGGACAGCCTGAACTATGGCTACACCTTC CAWNRDSLNYGYTF
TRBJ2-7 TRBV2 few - TGTGCCAGCAGTGAAGGGGTCAATCGAGGCCAGACCTACGAGCAGTACTTC CASSEGVNRGQTYEQYF
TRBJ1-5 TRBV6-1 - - TGTGCCAGCAGAGCCCGTGGGGCGGTGGGCAATCAGCCCCAGCATTTT CASRARGAVGNQPQHF
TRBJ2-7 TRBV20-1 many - TGCAGTGCTAGAGCCTCTCACCGGGGACTCTCCTACGAGCAGTACTTC CSARASHRGLSYEQYF